The count of the clone carrying this TCR beta chain is one. Here immunoSEQ multiplex PCR was the method, and the copy in TCRdb shows in-frame clones only, minus some. The sample has some 170,000 clones, about three quarters seen once. This sample was taken from a study of blood T cell repertoires in COVID-19. Material for sequencing was peripheral blood. The TCR originated in a man in his sixties with acute or convalescent COVID-19.

In DNA, the CDR3 is TGTGCCAGCAGACGTACAGGGGGAAGTGGCTACACCTTC. Translation: CASRRTGGSGYTF. The V gene is TRBV5-4, the J gene TRBJ1-2; 8 bases are shared with TRBD1. The trim removed 5 bases at V and 7 bases at J, leaving 7 bases unmatched. CDR1 is SGHNT and CDR2 is YYREEE in the germline V gene (reference sequence). CDR3 length equals 13 residues.